This T cell receptor (beta chain) was sequenced in a study of T-cell memory formation after mild COVID-19. This clonotype has at least ten counts. 5'RACE, which relied on constant-segment primers, yielded TCR alpha and TCR beta cDNA libraries carrying sample barcodes and UMIs. TCRdb re-derived calls from the 5' RACE reads in MiXCR, one entry per CDR3 protein. This table has under 300,000 distinct CDR3 sequences, around 8% appearing once. V lost 3 bases and J 6 bases, leaving 14 bases between the germline ends. The germline V gene encodes CDR1 PRHDT and CDR2 FYEKMQ (reference sequence). The CDR3 loop spans 15 amino acids.

The chain links TRBV13 to TRBJ2-2; the D gene is possibly TRBD1 (6 bases). The sequencing sample was made of PBMCs or a T cell subset sorted from them (not recorded which). The TCR originated in a man aged 18 to 29 who had mild COVID-19 (a few samples of this study predate the infection). Cell type and time point are not known. CDR3 in amino acids: CASSFGQGSAGELFF. The CDR3 DNA follows: TGTGCCAGCAGCTTCGGGCAGGGGAGTGCCGGGGAGCTGTTTTTT.